The 5 T cell receptor beta chains given below trace back to one sample, sequenced in a study of control samples from healthy donors and cancer patients (dated by TCRdb to the early 2020s). The library relied on the immunoSEQ multiplex PCR assay. The source is immuneACCESS, and TCRdb retained only in-frame sequences with V and J called. Part of the clones is not carried over; for the studies checked, unresolved V genes explain less than half of this, and the remainder is unexplained. This sample lists around 64,000 clones; about nine tenths were detected once. Of the sample, roughly 6% falls within the top ten clones. Material for sequencing was PBMCs. The receptors come from a man in his 60s with colorectal cancer.

The chain combines TRBV27 with TRBJ2-7, with D possibly being TRBD1 (6 bases). V shed 1 base and J shed 5 bases, with 18 bases lying between them. Looked up from germline, CDR1 is MNHEY and CDR2 is SMNVEV (reference sequence). This CDR3 is 16 amino acids long. The DNA for the CDR3 is TGTGCCAGCAGTTTATGGGGCAGGGACACCCTAAACGAGCAGTACTTC. Protein sequence: CASSLWGRDTLNEQYF.

This clone was recorded a few times. The CDR3 DNA is TGTGCCAGCAGCTTATCTCCAGACGCTACCACCCCAGATACGCAGTATTTT. Protein: CASSLSPDATTPDTQYF. The J gene is TRBJ2-3, the V gene TRBV7-8, with D uncertain. Trimming pared 2 bases from V and 4 bases from J, leaving 19 bases between. This CDR3 region has 17 residues. Germline V gene sequence: CDR1 SGHVS, CDR2 FQNEAQ.

The chain links TRBV6-5 to TRBJ2-7, with a weak D call TRBD1 (6 bases). The CDR3 has 13 residues. Trimming cost V 5 bases and J 6 bases, with 14 bases left between them. Germline loops: CDR1 MNHEY, CDR2 SVGAGI. CDR3 in amino acids: CASSRGVGGEQYF. CDR3 bases: TGTGCCAGCAGTCGTGGCGTAGGGGGCGAGCAGTACTTC.

The chain employs TRBV5-6 and TRBJ1-5, with a possible D match to TRBD1 (5 bases). This CDR3 is 16 amino acids long. Between the trimmed V and J ends, which lost 4 bases and 3 bases, there was a span of 17 bases. Germline lookup yields CDR1 SGHDT and CDR2 YYEEEE. CDR3 DNA: TGTGCCAGCAGCCCCCCCCGACGGGGGGACAATCAGCCCCAGCATTTT. It specifies CASSPPRRGDNQPQHF.

This rearrangement joins TRBV12-5 to TRBJ2-3; TRBD2 matches 8 bases. The ends lost 5 bases at V and 4 bases at J; junction bases unmatched: 8. Germline loops: CDR1 LGHNT, CDR2 FRNRAP. The CDR3 is 15 amino acids. The CDR3 coding sequence is TGTGCTAGTGGTCCGGGACTAGTAAGCGCAGATACGCAGTATTTT. Translation: CASGPGLVSADTQYF.